The entry that follows covers one T cell receptor (beta chain) sequence. The antigen this receptor binds is unknown. Base qualities are missing; no much larger clone stands one base away. Libraries were built with the immunoSEQ multiplex PCR assay. Following the manufacturer's protocol, the hsTCRB Kit was used to amplify rearranged TCR beta chain sequences. An Illumina MiSeq was used to sequence the TCRB libraries. The authors' pipeline ran thus. The proprietary platform of the kit vendor was used for demultiplexing, trimming and gene mapping. TCRdb holds this immuneACCESS table with in-frame rearrangements only. Some clones are missing; in checked studies, unresolved V genes explain under half, and the rest has no known cause. V and J calls and clone size are as listed in that table; D and trimming were resolved from the DNA. The sample profile shows 25,000 to 40,000 clones; around four fifths of them were found once. Approximately 23% of the sample belongs to the ten largest clones.

This record comes from a study of a mutant IDH1 vaccine in newly diagnosed glioma (dated by TCRdb to about 2021). About the study as a whole: Patients received eight vaccinations in weeks 1, 3, 5, 7, 11, 15, 19 and 23, corresponding to visits V03 through V10. Prior to enrollment, patients had been given standard therapy consisting of radiotherapy alone, temozolomide alone, or radiochemotherapy with temozolomide, with the combination given to most patients. Six visits were used for peripheral blood collection: V03 (baseline), V05, V07, V10, V12 and V13. Of the approximately 33 treated patients, approximately 62% were male and about 40% were female, and the mean age was approximately 40 years. Vaccination started 4-6 weeks after radiotherapy alone, or was given together with temozolomide cycles in the groups whose treatment included chemotherapy. Longitudinal TCRB deep sequencing was done for roughly 23 treated patients, wherever samples were available for exploratory analyses.

From a lookup of the germline V gene, CDR1 and CDR2 are SGHRS and YFSETQ. V is trimmed back by 2 bases and J by 0 bases, and the junction contains 5 bases that no gene match accounts for. The CDR3 contains 15 residues, cysteine and phenylalanine counted. Solely the CDR3 DNA is kept, with 45 bases framed from the first base. The paper's findings and limits, for the study overall: PBMC samples for TCRB deep sequencing were selected based on availability. Immune responses induced by the vaccine were seen in roughly 95% of patients across multiple MHC alleles. It was noted by the authors that analyses of patient blood samples could not be reproduced owing to sample limitations. Pseudoprogression seemed to be unrelated to changes in the top peripheral T cell clonotypes found by TCRB sequencing.

This specimen's time point label, per the study, means: week 11, during vaccination. Every vaccine dose consisted of 300 ug of a 20-mer mutant IDH1 peptide in Montanide, administered subcutaneously together with topical imiquimod. All donors had newly diagnosed IDH1-mutant astrocytomas of WHO grade 3 or 4 that showed loss of nuclear ATRX. The samples were drawn from NOA16, a multicentre, single-arm, open-label phase I trial in Germany that tested a mutant IDH1 peptide vaccine in humans for the first time. Genomic DNA for TCRB sequencing was isolated from EDTA blood with the DNeasy Blood and Tissue Kit.

The V and J genes are TRBV5-1 and TRBJ2-7, and 7 junction bases match TRBD1. Sample: PBMCs, taken from a glioma patient whose treatment included an IDH1 peptide vaccine. The clonotype comes from a man between 25 and 39 years old with glioma. In nucleotides, the sequence is TGCGCCAGCAGCTTCCGACAGGGAGACTCCTACGAGCAGTACTTC. The encoded protein is CASSFRQGDSYEQYF.